This TCR beta chain was identified in a study of T-cell reconstitution after alpha-beta-depleted transplantation in children. For TCRbeta, the library was prepared with unique molecular identifiers. From the PCR reads, TCRdb called clonotypes with MiXCR, one entry per CDR3 protein. The sample records hundreds of thousands of distinct CDR3 sequences, approximately 15% being singletons. This material consisted of PBMCs, mostly from graft donor cells, taken 360 days after TCRalphabeta/CD19-depleted stem cell transplant. The source of this sequence is a male patient between 2 and 10 years old who had a stem cell transplant for acute lymphoblastic leukemia, so the T cells may come from the graft donor.

CDR3 sequence: CAISNALSDYEQYF. In DNA, the CDR3 is TGTGCCATCAGCAACGCCCTGTCTGACTACGAGCAGTACTTC. The rearrangement joins TRBV10-3 to TRBJ2-7, with D unclear. CDR1 and CDR2 from the germline V gene are ENHRY and SYGVKD. V was cut by 6 bases and J by 3 bases, with 15 bases left in between. This CDR3 has 14 amino acids.